Following are 29 T cell receptor beta chains from one sample sequenced in a study of T cell responses to AZD1222 COVID-19 vaccine. TCRdb's copy holds only in-frame clones and misses some; the assay was immunoSEQ multiplex PCR. The sample holds about 170,000 clones, roughly 92% seen once. Material: peripheral blood, obtained on day 0 of AZD1222 vaccination. These receptors were collected from an adult in good health.

The genes are TRBV10-2 and TRBJ2-7; the match to TRBD2 covers 7 bases. This CDR3 region has 14 residues. V lost 7 bases, J lost 5 bases, and 11 bases stayed unmatched. The germline CDR1 and CDR2 sequences are WSHSY and SAAADI. CDR3 region: CASNTRGDLDEQYF. CDR3 sequence (DNA): TGCGCCAGCAACACCCGGGGGGATCTCGACGAGCAGTACTTC.

This sequence joins TRBV12-3 or TRBV12-4 and TRBJ1-1; TRBD1 is a possible D gene (5 bases). Trimming pared 6 bases from V and 3 bases from J, leaving 11 bases between. This CDR3 has 13 residues. The CDR3 spells CASRSQGYTEAFF. In DNA, the CDR3 is TGTGCCAGCAGGTCTCAGGGTTACACTGAAGCTTTCTTT.

The chain joins TRBV5-8 to TRBJ2-1, with 9 bases identical to TRBD2. The CDR3 extends over 15 amino acids. Germline V CDR1 and CDR2: SGHTS, YDEGEE. The J segment lost 5 bases and the V segment lost 4 bases, leaving 7 bases of the junction unmatched. The CDR3 region has the DNA TGTGCCAGCAGCCTAGCGGGGAGCCTGAACAATGAGCAGTTCTTC. Translating gives CASSLAGSLNNEQFF.

The rearrangement links TRBV21-1 to TRBJ1-5; the table's D gene call, TRBD1, was not cross checked with the DNA. TRBV21-1 is described as a pseudogene. This CDR3 comprises 19 residues. The CDR3: CASSKAPDREGYSNQPQHF. Here the CDR3 DNA reads TGTGCCAGCAGCAAAGCCCCGGACAGGGAGGGGTATAGCAATCAGCCCCAGCATTTT.

The CDR3 region has the DNA TGTGCCAGCAGCCTATACAGGGAGGGCTACACCTTC. Protein: CASSLYREGYTF. This sequence joins TRBV13 and TRBJ1-2; D might be TRBD1 (6 bases). V lost 5 bases to trimming and J lost 8 bases, with 12 bases between them. Germline V lookup: CDR1 PRHDT, CDR2 FYEKMQ (reference sequence). CDR3 length equals 12 residues.

J is TRBJ1-5 and V is TRBV7-2; D is unresolved. The CDR3 is 13 amino acids. The germline V gene encodes CDR1 SGHTA and CDR2 FQGNSA. V was pared by 1 base and J by 2 bases, with 3 bases between. In nucleotides, the CDR3 is TGTGCCAGCAGCTTAGAGCGCAATCAGCCCCAGCATTTT. Translating it yields CASSLERNQPQHF.

The J gene is TRBJ2-7, the V gene TRBV5-1; no clear D gene. V gave up 5 bases and J gave up 1 base, with 13 bases separating them. CDR3 length: 14 residues. Germline V gene sequence: CDR1 SGHRS, CDR2 YFSETQ. The CDR3 is CASRYETGSYEQYF. The CDR3 DNA follows: TGCGCCAGCAGATACGAGACCGGATCCTACGAGCAGTACTTC.

The chain carries TRBV6-2 or TRBV6-3 and TRBJ2-6; D gene uncertain. Germline V gene data show CDR1 as MNHEY and CDR2 as SVGEGT. This CDR3 spans 15 amino acids. Between the trimmed V and J ends, which lost 0 bases and 4 bases, there was a span of 7 bases. The CDR3 sequence is CASSYSGYGANVLTF. CDR3 DNA: TGTGCCAGCAGTTACTCCGGATACGGGGCCAACGTCCTGACTTTC.

The chain joins TRBV19 to TRBJ1-5, with 10 positions matching TRBD1. The CDR3 extends over 18 amino acids. Trimming cost V 5 bases and J 0 bases; bases outside gene matches: 10. Germline CDR1 is LNHDA and CDR2 is SQIVND (reference sequence). This chain's CDR3 is CASSRLDRGIRSNQPQHF. In nucleotides, the CDR3 is TGTGCCAGTAGTCGACTGGACAGGGGGATTCGTAGCAATCAGCCCCAGCATTTT.

The CDR3 nucleotides are TGTGCCTGGGGTCTAGGAAACTATGGCTACACCTTC. It is translated as CAWGLGNYGYTF. J is TRBJ1-2 and V is TRBV30; D is undetermined. V gave up 5 bases and J gave up 2 bases, with 9 bases separating them. Germline assignment: CDR1 GTSNPN and CDR2 SVGIG (reference sequence). The CDR3 contains 12 residues.

This chain joins TRBV11-2 and TRBJ2-2; D unclear. Trimming took off 2 bases at V and 4 bases at J, with 11 bases between the two ends. Germline CDR1 is SGHAT and CDR2 is FQNNGV. This CDR3 has 15 residues. The CDR3 spells CASSLTLTGTGELFF. CDR3 nucleotide sequence: TGTGCCAGCAGCTTAACCTTGACTGGCACCGGGGAGCTGTTTTTT. Combining the CDR3 with reference TRBV11-2 and TRBJ2-2 gives the whole variable domain EAGVAQSPRYKIIEKRQSVAFWCNPISGHATLYWYQQILGQGPKLLIQFQNNGVVDDSQLPKDRFSAERLKGVDSTLKIQPAKLEDSAVYLCASSLTLTGTGELFFGEGSRLTVL.

V gene TRBV21-1 combines with J gene TRBJ1-6. TRBV21-1 corresponds to a pseudogene. The CDR3 has 17 residues. The DNA for the CDR3 is TGTGCCAGCAACCGAGGTGGGAAGGAGAGGAAGCGTTCACCCCTCCACTTT. Its protein is CASNRGGKERKRSPLHF.

The gene calls are TRBV11-2 and TRBJ2-7, with TRBD1 matching 8 bases. Germline CDR1 reads SGHAT; CDR2 reads FQNNGV. The length of the CDR3 is 13 residues. J gave up 11 bases and V 3 bases, and 9 bases lay outside the gene matches. The CDR3 loop is CASSFARGQEKYF. The CDR3 DNA sequence: TGTGCCAGCAGCTTCGCCCGGGGACAGGAAAAGTACTTC.

The CDR3 loop is CAIGRTPNTEAFF. Here the CDR3 DNA reads TGTGCCATCGGTAGAACCCCGAACACTGAAGCTTTCTTT. This chain uses TRBV10-3 with TRBJ1-1; unclear D gene. There are 13 residues in the CDR3. The germline CDR1 and CDR2 sequences are ENHRY and SYGVKD. Trimming left V 8 bases short and J 1 base short, with 11 bases between.

This sequence joins TRBV7-2 and TRBJ2-7; 9 bases fit TRBD1. Germline-derived CDR1 and CDR2 are SGHTA and FQGNSA. The J segment lost 2 bases and the V segment lost 5 bases, leaving 4 bases of the junction unmatched. The CDR3 extends over 14 amino acids. The CDR3 nucleotides read TGTGCCAGCAGCCCAGGGACAGGGCCCTACGAGCAGTACTTC. Translating it yields CASSPGTGPYEQYF.

V is TRBV3-1 (or the pseudogene TRBV3-2) and J is TRBJ2-2; 7 positions agree with TRBD2. Per germline, CDR1 LGHDT and CDR2 YNNKEL (reference sequence). J was trimmed by 6 bases and V by 4 bases; bases with no gene match: 5. The CDR3 is 14 amino acids. The CDR3 nucleotides are TGTGCCAGCAGCCCGAAGGGGAGGGCCGGGGAGCTGTTTTTT. This encodes CASSPKGRAGELFF.

The chain has TRBV7-8 and TRBJ2-7; D remains unclear. The CDR3 is made up of 15 amino acids. Germline loops: CDR1 SGHVS, CDR2 FQNEAQ. V lost 5 bases to trimming and J lost 4 bases, with 18 bases between them. CDR3 coding DNA: TGTGCCAGCAGCCCCTTAATGGGATTGGGTTACGAGCAGTACTTC. The encoded protein is CASSPLMGLGYEQYF.

The V gene is TRBV27, the J gene TRBJ2-1; 11 bases match TRBD2. Losses at the gene ends were 1 base for V and 12 bases for J; bases not matched to a gene: 8. The CDR3 covers 15 residues. Germline V lookup: CDR1 MNHEY, CDR2 SMNVEV (reference sequence). The CDR3 sequence is CASSLLGSGGAGQFF. The CDR3 DNA reads as TGTGCCAGCAGTTTATTGGGTAGCGGGGGGGCGGGGCAGTTCTTC.

The genes are TRBV6-1 and TRBJ2-7; possible D gene TRBD2, 5 bases. V dropped 0 bases and J dropped 2 bases, with 8 bases sitting between them. Germline V gives CDR1 MNHNS, CDR2 SASEGT. CDR3 length: 14 amino acids. The CDR3 nucleotides are TGTGCCAGCAGTGAAGCGCTGCGGGCCTACGAGCAGTACTTC. Its translation is CASSEALRAYEQYF.

This clone came up once. This chain connects TRBV10-2 to TRBJ2-7; the D gene is possibly TRBD1 (5 bases). Germline V gene lookup returns CDR1 WSHSY and CDR2 SAAADI. The V end lost 0 bases, the J end lost 3 bases, and 9 bases lay between the germline ends. The CDR3 covers 14 residues. DNA of the CDR3: TGCGCCAGCAGTGAGTCGGGGCACAGCTACGAGCAGTACTTC. Amino acids: CASSESGHSYEQYF.

V is TRBV2 and J is TRBJ1-2, with 7 positions matching TRBD1. The CDR3 runs to 12 residues. Trimming cost V 7 bases and J 8 bases; bases outside gene matches: 7. CDR1 and CDR2 from the germline V gene are SNHLY and FYNNEI. The CDR3 DNA reads as TGTGCCAGCAAGACCGACAGGGCAGGCTACACCTTC. Its translation: CASKTDRAGYTF.

The V and J genes are TRBV2 and TRBJ2-1; no firm D call. The CDR3 is 13 amino acids. V was cut by 4 bases and J by 7 bases, with 11 bases left in between. Germline V gives CDR1 SNHLY, CDR2 FYNNEI. CDR3 sequence reads: CASSATNGNEQFF. CDR3 in DNA: TGTGCCAGCAGTGCCACTAATGGGAATGAGCAGTTCTTC.

The chain combines TRBV5-6 with TRBJ2-3; 8 nucleotides agree with TRBD2. The CDR3 has 15 amino acids. V shed 0 bases and J 5 bases; nucleotides not matched to a gene: 5. CDR1 is SGHDT and CDR2 is YYEEEE in the germline V gene. Written as DNA, the CDR3 is TGTGCCAGCAGCTTGGTCGGGGGGGCCGGAGATACGCAGTATTTT. Translated, it gives CASSLVGGAGDTQYF.

This chain joins TRBV27 and TRBJ2-7, with 8 positions matching TRBD2. Trimming cost V 6 bases and J 6 bases; bases outside gene matches: 7. This CDR3 region has 13 residues. Germline CDR1 is MNHEY and CDR2 is SMNVEV (reference sequence). CDR3 DNA sequence: TGTGCCAGCAGCCCCGGGACTAGAGGCGAGCAGTACTTC. Translating it yields CASSPGTRGEQYF.

In nucleotides, the CDR3 is TGTGCCAGCAGCCGCGGGACAACATACAATGAGCAGTTCTTC. Translated: CASSRGTTYNEQFF. The rearrangement links TRBV7-9 to TRBJ2-1, with D perhaps given as TRBD1 or TRBD2 (6 bases each). Germline assignment: CDR1 SEHNR and CDR2 FQNEAQ (reference sequence). The CDR3 runs 14 residues. V shed 5 bases and J shed 4 bases, with 12 bases lying between them. The full variable domain, rest sourced from reference TRBV7-9 and TRBJ2-1, is DTGVSQNPRHKITKRGQNVTFRCDPISEHNRLYWYRQTLGQGPEFLTYFQNEAQLEKSRLLSDRFSAERPKGSFSTLEIQRTEQGDSAMYLCASSRGTTYNEQFFGPGTRLTVL.

The V gene is TRBV18, the J gene TRBJ2-1, with D unclear. CDR1 and CDR2 (germline): KGHSH, LQKENI. With 3 bases removed from V and 4 bases from J, the gap between germline ends came to 10 bases. The CDR3 contains 14 residues. Here the CDR3 reads CASSPGQEYNEQFF. The CDR3 nucleotides are TGTGCCAGCTCACCTGGCCAGGAATACAATGAGCAGTTCTTC.

The gene calls are TRBV18 and TRBJ2-2; D is unclear. The germline CDR1 and CDR2 sequences are KGHSH and LQKENI. This CDR3 is 14 amino acids long. V dropped 3 bases and J dropped 5 bases, with 10 bases sitting between them. The DNA of the CDR3 is TGTGCCAGCTCACCGGGGTTCGGGACCGGGGAGCTGTTTTTT. Translation: CASSPGFGTGELFF.

The chain is built from TRBV6-5 and TRBJ1-2; possibly TRBD1 for D (6 bases). From germline, CDR1 is MNHEY and CDR2 SVGAGI. Trimming shortened V by 5 bases and J by 4 bases, and 17 bases separated the two germline ends. The CDR3 runs to 15 residues. The CDR3 sequence: CASSIQGVEGYGYTF. The CDR3 region has the DNA TGTGCCAGCAGTATACAGGGAGTCGAAGGCTATGGCTACACCTTC.

The V call is TRBV5-4, the J call TRBJ1-3; D is undetermined. The CDR3 consists of 15 residues. V was clipped by 4 bases and J by 0 bases, with 11 bases between them. Germline CDR1 and CDR2: SGHNT and YYREEE (reference sequence). The CDR3 reads CASSPNLVSGNTIYF. The CDR3 DNA reads TGTGCCAGCAGCCCCAACCTTGTCTCTGGAAACACCATATATTTT.